This T cell receptor beta chain was profiled in a study of blood T cells in healthy people across ages. Per the germline V gene, CDR1 is SGHRS and CDR2 is YFSETQ. Trimming cost V 4 bases and J 4 bases; bases outside gene matches: 9. CDR3 size: 15 residues. As for this clonotype: What it binds is unknown.

For the second PCR, which ran for roughly 6 to 12 cycles, a sample-barcoded 5' primer and a J-beta primer mix were used. With 12 random nucleotides, a template-switch adaptor tagged each individual cDNA molecule. Via MiXCR, TCRdb re-called the 5' RACE reads, giving one row per CDR3 protein. The table lists hundreds of thousands of distinct CDR3 sequences, 49% of them singletons. General study points: Nothing was known about donor CMV status, and this possibly confounded expanded clonotype changes.

The sequenced material came from blood. The chain uses TRBV5-1 and TRBJ2-7, with TRBD2 identical over 9 bases. The receptor was derived from a woman aged 60 to 75 in good health. The DNA for the CDR3 is TGCGCCAGCAGCACCGCTGAGACTAGCGGTTACGAGCAGTACTTC. Protein sequence: CASSTAETSGYEQYF.